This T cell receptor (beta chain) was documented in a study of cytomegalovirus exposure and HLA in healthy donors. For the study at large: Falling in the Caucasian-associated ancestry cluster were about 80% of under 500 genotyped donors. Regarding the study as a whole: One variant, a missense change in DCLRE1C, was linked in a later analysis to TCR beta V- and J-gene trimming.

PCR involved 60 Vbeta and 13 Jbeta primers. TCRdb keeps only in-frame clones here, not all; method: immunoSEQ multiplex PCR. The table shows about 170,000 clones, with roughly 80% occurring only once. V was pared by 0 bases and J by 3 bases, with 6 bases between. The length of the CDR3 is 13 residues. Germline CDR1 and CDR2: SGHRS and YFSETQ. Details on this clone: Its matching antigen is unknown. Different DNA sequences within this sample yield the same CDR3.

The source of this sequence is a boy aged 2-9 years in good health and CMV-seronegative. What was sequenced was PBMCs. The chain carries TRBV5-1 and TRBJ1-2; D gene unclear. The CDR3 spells CASSLGGDYGYTF. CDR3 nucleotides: TGCGCCAGCAGCTTGGGGGGAGACTATGGCTACACCTTC. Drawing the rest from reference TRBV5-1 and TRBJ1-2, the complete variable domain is KAGVTQTPRYLIKTRGQQVTLSCSPISGHRSVSWYQQTPGQGLQFLFEYFSETQRNKGNFPGRFSGRQFSNSRSEMNVSTLELGDSALYLCASSLGGDYGYTFGSGTRLTVV.